These 27 T cell receptor beta chains were sequenced from one sample in a study of cytomegalovirus exposure and HLA in healthy donors. The PCR ran on 60 Vbeta and 13 Jbeta primers. Method: immunoSEQ multiplex PCR; TCRdb's copy keeps in-frame clones and lacks some. The repertoire shows 150,000 to 200,000 clones; the top ten hold roughly 2%. Sequencing was done on a sample of PBMCs. The source of these receptors is a young man in good health and CMV-seronegative.

The CDR3 is CASSQRQGFGLNEQFF. The CDR3 region has the DNA TGCGCCAGCAGCCAACGACAGGGGTTTGGCCTAAATGAGCAGTTCTTC. The rearrangement uses TRBV4-1 and TRBJ2-1; the match to TRBD1 covers 8 bases. The ends lost 2 bases at V and 7 bases at J; junction bases unmatched: 10. Per germline, CDR1 MGHRA and CDR2 YSYEKL. The CDR3 consists of 16 residues.

This chain uses TRBV4-1 with TRBJ2-1; TRBD2 agrees at 7 bases. The germline V gene encodes CDR1 MGHRA and CDR2 YSYEKL. J was trimmed by 6 bases and V by 0 bases; bases with no gene match: 8. The CDR3 spans 16 residues. The CDR3 sequence is CASSQEPPGRGNEQFF. The CDR3, as DNA: TGCGCCAGCAGCCAAGAACCACCAGGGAGGGGCAATGAGCAGTTCTTC.

The gene calls are TRBV11-2 and TRBJ1-2, with a tentative D call TRBD1 (5 bases). Germline V lookup: CDR1 SGHAT, CDR2 FQNNGV. The CDR3 is 14 amino acids. The V and J ends lost 0 bases and 1 base respectively, with 6 bases between them. For the CDR3, the DNA is TGTGCCAGCAGCTTAGACAGGGATAACTATGGCTACACCTTC. Protein product: CASSLDRDNYGYTF. Full variable domain (remainder filled in from reference TRBV11-2 and TRBJ1-2): EAGVAQSPRYKIIEKRQSVAFWCNPISGHATLYWYQQILGQGPKLLIQFQNNGVVDDSQLPKDRFSAERLKGVDSTLKIQPAKLEDSAVYLCASSLDRDNYGYTFGSGTRLTVV.

The chain has TRBV5-6 and TRBJ2-5; 7 bases align to TRBD2. TRBJ2-7 matches the DNA end more closely, so the J call is doubtful. The CDR3 spans 14 residues. Germline CDR1 is SGHDT and CDR2 is YYEEEE. CDR3 DNA: TGTGCCAGCAGCTGGGGAGCGGGAAGCTACGAGCAGTACTTC. Encoded protein: CASSWGAGSYEQYF.

The rearrangement links TRBV7-2 to TRBJ1-1; possibly TRBD1 for D (6 bases). Per the germline V gene, CDR1 is SGHTA and CDR2 is FQGNSA. V lost 2 bases and J lost 6, with 10 bases in between. The CDR3 has 13 amino acids. The CDR3 bases are TGTGCCAGCAGCTTACAGTCAGGGGCTGAAGCTTTCTTT. It encodes CASSLQSGAEAFF.

The chain employs TRBV19 and TRBJ1-2; 8 nucleotides match TRBD1. This CDR3 is built from 15 residues. The germline gives CDR1 LNHDA, CDR2 SQIVND (reference sequence). Trimming at V came to 3 bases and at J to 4 bases, leaving 7 bases not matched to a gene. CDR3 DNA sequence: TGTGCCAGTAGTATGTGGACAGGGTTTGGCTATGGCTACACCTTC. As protein: CASSMWTGFGYGYTF.

This sequence joins TRBV7-2 and TRBJ1-5; possibly TRBD1 for D (6 bases). Germline lookup yields CDR1 SGHTA and CDR2 FQGNSA. The CDR3 contains 15 residues. V lost 2 bases and J 6 bases, leaving 14 bases between the germline ends. CDR3 nucleotides: TGTGCCAGCAGCTTAAGGGGGGGCGCGGGTCAGCCCCAGCATTTT. Protein: CASSLRGGAGQPQHF.

V usage is TRBV5-1 and J usage is TRBJ2-5, with 11 bases fitting TRBD1. This CDR3 has 16 amino acids. The ends lost 0 bases at V and 4 bases at J; junction bases unmatched: 5. CDR1 and CDR2 (germline): SGHRS, YFSETQ. The CDR3, as DNA: TGCGCCAGCAGCTTGGGAACGGACAGGGGGCTAGAGACCCAGTACTTC. As protein: CASSLGTDRGLETQYF.

V is TRBV4-3 and J is TRBJ2-2; the D gene is possibly TRBD1 (5 bases). CDR3 length equals 16 residues. The V end was cut by 0 bases, the J end by 3 bases, with 11 bases between. CDR1 and CDR2 (germline): LGHNA, YSLEER. The CDR3 is CASSQEATRDTGELFF. CDR3 sequence (DNA): TGCGCCAGCAGCCAAGAAGCGACCAGGGACACCGGGGAGCTGTTTTTT.

The rearrangement links TRBV25-1 to TRBJ2-2, with TRBD1 matching 9 bases. Germline CDR1 and CDR2: MGHDK and SYGVNS. The CDR3 is 16 residues long. V lost 0 bases to trimming and J lost 4 bases; unmatched junction nucleotides: 3. The CDR3 spells CASSEYPGQGTGELFF. The CDR3 nucleotides are TGTGCCAGCAGTGAATACCCGGGACAGGGCACCGGGGAGCTGTTTTTT.

The CDR3 sequence: CASSIRTSGRVTDTQYF. DNA of the CDR3: TGTGCCAGCAGCATTCGGACTAGCGGGAGAGTCACAGATACGCAGTATTTT. The genes are TRBV13 and TRBJ2-3; TRBD2 agrees at 13 bases. This CDR3 contains 17 residues. Germline V gene sequence: CDR1 PRHDT, CDR2 FYEKMQ (reference sequence). The trim removed 5 bases at V and 2 bases at J, leaving 7 bases unmatched.

Worth noting for this clone: Other DNA sequences of this sample code for an identical CDR3. The chain recombines TRBV9 with TRBJ2-1, with a tentative D call TRBD2 (6 bases). This CDR3 contains 14 residues. V shed 2 bases and J shed 2 bases, with 8 bases lying between them. Per the germline V gene, CDR1 is SGDLS and CDR2 is YYNGEE. CDR3 coding DNA: TGTGCCAGCAGCGTGGGCGGGACCTACAATGAGCAGTTCTTC. This sequence encodes CASSVGGTYNEQFF.

J is TRBJ2-7 and V is TRBV5-6; 12 bases line up with TRBD1. Germline-derived CDR1 and CDR2 are SGHDT and YYEEEE. The CDR3 has 14 amino acids. The ends lost 5 bases at V and 4 bases at J; junction bases unmatched: 4. The CDR3 region is CASRGQGAGYEQYF. CDR3 nucleotide sequence: TGTGCCAGCAGGGGACAGGGGGCGGGTTACGAGCAGTACTTC.

The V gene is TRBV2, the J gene TRBJ2-2; the D is unclear. There are 12 residues in the CDR3. Germline-derived CDR1 and CDR2 are SNHLY and FYNNEI. Trimming removed 6 bases at V and 3 bases at J, with 5 bases between. The CDR3 loop is CASSRDTGELFF. CDR3 sequence (DNA): TGTGCCAGCAGCCGCGACACCGGGGAGCTGTTTTTT.

V usage is TRBV7-2 and J usage is TRBJ2-7, with 13 bases matching TRBD2. V shed 4 bases, J shed 5 bases, and the junction held 2 bases outside the gene matches. Germline CDR1 is SGHTA and CDR2 is FQGNSA. The CDR3 runs to 14 residues. The DNA of the CDR3 is TGTGCCAGCAGCTCCGGGACTAGCGGGGACGAGCAGTACTTC. Its protein product is CASSSGTSGDEQYF.

The chain joins TRBV7-9 to TRBJ2-3; D call uncertain. V was shortened by 6 bases and J by 5 bases, with 12 bases between the two germline ends. Germline CDR1 SEHNR, CDR2 FQNEAQ (reference sequence). The CDR3 spans 13 residues. The chain's CDR3 is CASSQLRLDTQYF. DNA for the CDR3: TGTGCCAGCAGTCAACTACGACTAGATACGCAGTATTTT.

The rearrangement links TRBV6-5 to TRBJ2-5; D unclear. Germline CDR1 and CDR2: MNHEY and SVGAGI. V was trimmed by 2 bases and J by 2 bases, leaving 9 bases between them. The CDR3 extends over 14 amino acids. CDR3 residues: CASSYATRQETQYF. The CDR3 DNA sequence: TGTGCCAGCAGTTACGCGACTCGTCAAGAGACCCAGTACTTC.

The chain has TRBV27 and TRBJ2-6; maybe TRBD2 (5 bases). V lost 6 bases, J lost 0 bases, and 15 bases lay in between. Germline V gene data show CDR1 as MNHEY and CDR2 as SMNVEV (reference sequence). The CDR3 spans 17 residues. In DNA form, the CDR3 reads TGTGCCAGCAGCCCGGACTTTTCGAGCTCTGGGGCCAACGTCCTGACTTTC. It translates to CASSPDFSSSGANVLTF.

The rearrangement joins TRBV4-1 to TRBJ1-1; TRBD1 matches 8 bases. Trimming at V came to 1 base and at J to 11 bases, leaving 12 bases not matched to a gene. Germline V gene data show CDR1 as MGHRA and CDR2 as YSYEKL. The CDR3 length is 15 residues. CDR3 sequence (DNA): TGCGCCAGCAGCCAAGTATCAGGGGGCGCAGGGTCGGCTTTCTTT. It is translated as CASSQVSGGAGSAFF.

The chain joins TRBV19 to TRBJ2-2, with D hard to call. Germline loops: CDR1 LNHDA, CDR2 SQIVND (reference sequence). This CDR3 has 13 residues. The V gene lost 5 bases and the J gene lost 6 bases, with 10 bases spanning the gap. The CDR3 region has the DNA TGTGCCAGTAGTGTAGGACGGGCCGGGGAGCTGTTTTTT. Its translation is CASSVGRAGELFF.

The chain combines TRBV10-1 with TRBJ2-3, with 7 nucleotides matching TRBD2. Germline V gene sequence: CDR1 WNHNN, CDR2 SYGVQD (reference sequence). There are 14 residues in the CDR3. Germline trimming cut 8 bases from V and 6 bases from J; bases unmatched to any gene: 11. CDR3 residues: CASSGRPIPDTQYF. As DNA, the CDR3 is TGCGCCAGCTCCGGGAGGCCAATTCCGGATACGCAGTATTTT.

The chain is built from TRBV30 and TRBJ2-3; 14 positions agree with TRBD2. CDR3 size: 19 residues. Germline values: CDR1 GTSNPN, CDR2 SVGIG (reference sequence). V was clipped by 3 bases and J by 0 bases; unmatched bases: 11. The CDR3 bases are TGTGCCTGGAGATTCCTTGGGGGACTAGCGGGAGCGAGCACAGATACGCAGTATTTT. This codes for CAWRFLGGLAGASTDTQYF. Full variable domain (rest looked up from reference TRBV30 and TRBJ2-3): SQTIHQWPATLVQPVGSPLSLECTVEGTSNPNLYWYRQAAGRGLQLLFYSVGIGQISSEVPQNLSASRPQDRQFILSSKKLLLSDSGFYLCAWRFLGGLAGASTDTQYFGPGTRLTVL.

The J gene is TRBJ1-2, the V gene TRBV19, with 10 bases aligning to TRBD1. V lost 1 base, J lost 4 bases, and 15 bases stayed unmatched. The CDR3 is 19 residues long. Looked up from germline, CDR1 is LNHDA and CDR2 is SQIVND (reference sequence). The CDR3 is CASSIGPQLTGGVPYGYTF. The CDR3 DNA sequence: TGTGCCAGTAGTATAGGTCCCCAATTGACAGGGGGCGTCCCCTATGGCTACACCTTC.

The chain is built from TRBV14 and TRBJ1-4, with unresolved D. The CDR3 length is 15 residues. The germline V gene has CDR1 SGHDN and CDR2 FVKESK. With 1 base removed from V and 7 bases from J, the gap between germline ends came to 13 bases. The CDR3 DNA is TGTGCCAGCAGCCAAGGTCCGGCAGGCCCTGAAAAACTGTTTTTT. Residues: CASSQGPAGPEKLFF.

The V and J genes are TRBV5-1 and TRBJ2-3; 8 bases are a match to TRBD2. The trim removed 1 base at V and 3 bases at J, leaving 10 bases unmatched. The CDR3 runs to 17 residues. Germline V gives CDR1 SGHRS, CDR2 YFSETQ. The CDR3 DNA is TGCGCCAGCAGCTTGACAATCGCGGGAGGAGGTACAGATACGCAGTATTTT. It specifies CASSLTIAGGGTDTQYF.

The chain is built from TRBV7-7 and TRBJ2-3; D gene unclear. Trimming took off 8 bases at V and 1 base at J, with 13 bases between the two ends. Germline lookup yields CDR1 SSHAT and CDR2 FNYEAQ (reference sequence). This CDR3 has 14 residues. The CDR3 DNA reads TGTGCCAGCGCACCCCGGGTCGGCACAGATACGCAGTATTTT. Translated: CASAPRVGTDTQYF.

This rearrangement joins TRBV15 to TRBJ1-2; the D is unclear. The CDR3 is made up of 13 amino acids. Trimming took 0 bases from V and 3 from J, leaving 5 bases between them. Germline CDR1 and CDR2: LNHNV and YYDKDF (reference sequence). Written as DNA, the CDR3 is TGTGCCACCAGCAGAGATCGGGACTATGGCTACACCTTC. Encoded protein: CATSRDRDYGYTF.